This T cell receptor beta chain appears in the sequencing data of a study of shared clonotypes between healthy human individuals (TCRdb year 2020). In terms of the full investigation: The cohort included three men and a couple of women between 18 and 49 years of age. For each donor, three plates each were used for CD4 naive and CD4 memory, two plates were used for CD8 naive, and one plate was used for CD8 memory. To estimate repertoire size and how much clonotypes are shared between individuals, the study performed deep sequencing of blood TCR repertoires from a handful of healthy adults. Libraries were prepared and TCR repertoires were sequenced by different laboratories using diverse techniques, in order to increase sequencing depth and limit assay-specific biases. Between about 0.85 and 9.5 billion PBMCs per donor were obtained by leukapheresis.

Using the deep immunoSEQ assay, TCR CDR3 regions were amplified from genomic DNA by multiplex PCR. Extracted genomic DNA from each cell subset was spread evenly across all wells of several immunoSEQ 96-well plates, with each plate serving as a replicate. For sorted subsets, 200 to 250 ng genomic DNA, equal to tens of thousands of T cell genomes, was loaded into each replicate PCR. The purified libraries were quantified using a Qubit 3.0 fluorometer, sized with a Bioanalyzer 2100, and then quantified again using the KAPA Library Quantification kit. A separate single-read 150-cycle Illumina NextSeq 550 flow cell was used to sequence each immunoSEQ 96-well plate. In the authors' own workflow: The immunoSEQ output contained only junctional sequences without quality scores, so filtering could not match that applied to full-length reads. To assign V/J genes and CDR3, sequences were annotated using PyIR, a Python wrapper for IgBLAST v1.9, with IMGT germline references. Reads with weak V/J assignments (E-value above 1e-6), missing CDR3, stop codons, out-of-frame junctions, or ambiguous translated residues were removed. V3J clonotypes were defined by identical inferred V gene, J gene, and CDR3 amino acid sequence. To compute the percentage overlap between repertoires, the number of shared unique clonotypes was divided by the size of the smaller repertoire. Repertoire richness was assessed with RTK rarefaction, the Chao1 estimator, and Recon v2.1 estimates of unobserved clonotypes. Generation probabilities were computed with OLGA for all TCRbeta clonotypes obtained by the gDNA method from a handful of donors. TCRdb mirrors the immuneACCESS table, restricted to in-frame sequences. Some clones are absent from its copies; in checked studies, under half trace to an unresolved V gene, and the reason for the others is unknown. V, J and clone size derive from that table, while D and trimming were established from the DNA sequence. This sample comprises about 230,000 clones, approximately 65% of them detected only once. Approximately 12% of the sample is in the top ten clones.

There are 17 amino acids in the CDR3, from cysteine to phenylalanine inclusive. Just CDR3 DNA is preserved here, 51 bases in frame from base 1. CDR1 is given as SGHAT and CDR2 as FQNNGV, both from the germline V gene. V has 1 base trimmed and J has 7 bases trimmed; junction bases matching no gene number 10. Results the study describes overall, beyond this receptor: Across a few donors, approximately 5% of naive CD4, approximately 3.6% of naive CD8, about 2.3% of memory CD4, and around 0.4% of memory CD8 clonotypes were shared. The genetic and exposure-history diversity represented was limited by the small number of donors. Naive subsets generally had larger estimated clonotype richness than memory subsets did. Clonotypes shared by all four sorted-subset donors showed higher generation probabilities than non-shared clonotypes. Sampling was restricted to blood, and TCR repertoires in tissue are likely to differ from TCR repertoires in blood. Pairwise subsampling indicated that sequencing depth was expected to affect the degree of clonotype sharing among donors. Rarefaction of sorted-subset datasets indicated incomplete sequencing despite the large sequencing depth.

This clone has a single count. The specificity of this receptor is unknown. No per-base quality is available; no much larger clone lies one base away. The donors were healthy, HIV-negative adults with no recently reported acute infections or vaccinations. Every donor was a Caucasian adult living in Nashville, Tennessee, USA. CD4+ T cells were enriched by magnetic negative selection, after which naive cells were positively selected on CD45RA and the negative fraction was taken as the memory subset. Blood was collected by leukapheresis, and PBMCs were isolated by Ficoll-Histopaque density gradient centrifugation and then cryopreserved in liquid nitrogen vapor phase. Analytical flow cytometry was used to check the purity and quantity of each magnetically sorted T cell population. Genomic DNA was isolated from each sorted fraction and quantified by UV absorbance on a Nanodrop 2000c.

This chain joins TRBV11-2 to TRBJ2-1, with 10 junctional bases fitting TRBD1. Sequencing was done on a sample of memory CD4+ T cells sorted from blood. The sample's cell subset or site label is to be understood as: CD45RA-negative fraction. The source of this sequence is a man aged 25-45 years in good health. The CDR3 protein: CASSLAFRTGGLNEQFF. The nucleotides read TGTGCCAGCAGCTTAGCTTTTCGGACAGGGGGTTTGAATGAGCAGTTCTTC.